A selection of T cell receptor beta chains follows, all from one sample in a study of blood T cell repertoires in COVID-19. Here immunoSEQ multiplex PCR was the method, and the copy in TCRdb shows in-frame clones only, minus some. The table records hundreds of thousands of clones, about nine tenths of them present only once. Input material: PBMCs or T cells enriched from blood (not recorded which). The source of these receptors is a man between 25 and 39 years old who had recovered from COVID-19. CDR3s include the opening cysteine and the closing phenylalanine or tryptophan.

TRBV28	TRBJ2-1	CASSLPLAGGFGEQFF
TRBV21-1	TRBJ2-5	CASSKYGVAGAATQETQYF
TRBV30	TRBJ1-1	CAWARQGNTEAFF
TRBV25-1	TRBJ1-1	CASSDLGDEAFF
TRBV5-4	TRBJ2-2	CASNFDRANTGELFF
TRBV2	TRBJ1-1	CASRGQPGNTEAFF
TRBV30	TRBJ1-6	CAWVPPGQGNSPLHF
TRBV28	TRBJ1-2	CASRTGGAGGYTF
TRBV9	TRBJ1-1	CASSVVSGKDTEAFF
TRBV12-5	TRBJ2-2	CASAWGAAGTGELFF
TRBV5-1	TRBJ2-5	CASSQEAPWETQYF
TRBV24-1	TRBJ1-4	CATSDLRDRGEKLFF
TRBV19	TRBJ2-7	CASSPTGGQHWNEQYF
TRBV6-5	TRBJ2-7	CASSQGTSGSYEQYF
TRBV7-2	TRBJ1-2	CASSLGTGAPYGYTF
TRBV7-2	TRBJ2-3	CASSLSGTSTDTQYF
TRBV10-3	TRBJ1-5	CAITWDNNQPQHF
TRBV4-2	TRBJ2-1	CASSQRTTIESNNEQFF
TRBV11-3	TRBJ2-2	CASSPTRGARTGELFF
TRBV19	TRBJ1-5	CASKPGTGNMSNQPQHF
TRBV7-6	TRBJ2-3	CASSLAPGGRTDTQYF
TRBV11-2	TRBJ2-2	CASSSPGGNTGELFF
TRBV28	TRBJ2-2	CASSLRSGVTGELFF
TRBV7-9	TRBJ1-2	CASSSPVRGYTF
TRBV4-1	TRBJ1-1	CASSRRTDSEAFF
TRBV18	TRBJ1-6	CASSPPMQGNNSPLHF
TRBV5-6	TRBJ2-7	CASTRPGGYEQYF
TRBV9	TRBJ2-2	CASSPRPVWTGELFF
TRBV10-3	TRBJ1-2	CAIRAFGQGNYGYTF
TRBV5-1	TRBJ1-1	CASSLGRTANTEAFF
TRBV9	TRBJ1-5	CASSVRQGQPQHF
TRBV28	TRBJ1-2	CASSFVEENYGYTF
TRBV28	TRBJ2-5	CASSLPPVETQYF
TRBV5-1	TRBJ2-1	CASRLAGLSYNEQFF
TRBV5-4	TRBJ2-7	CASRGRLDSYEQYF
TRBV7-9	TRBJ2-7	CASSLTPEQYF
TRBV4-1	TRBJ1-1	CASSQTEGLWAFF
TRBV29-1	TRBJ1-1	CSVGADPGAPEAFF
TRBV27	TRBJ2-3	CASSSPPSGSMRGTDTQYF
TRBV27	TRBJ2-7	CASSLNPGQGSSYEQYF
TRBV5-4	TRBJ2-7	CASSLGATGSGPVVLYF
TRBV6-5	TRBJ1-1	CASSLQDYYTEAFF
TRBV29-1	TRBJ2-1	CSAKTGRDGEQFF
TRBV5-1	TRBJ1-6	CASSPETGEYSPLHF
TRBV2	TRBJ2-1	CASNPPGTNEQFF
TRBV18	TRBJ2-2	CASSPRTTATGELFF
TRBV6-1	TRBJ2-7	CASSGGPGLAGNYEQYF
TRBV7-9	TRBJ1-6	CASSPRQSSYNSPLHF
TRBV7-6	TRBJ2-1	CASSFLGGGYNEQFF
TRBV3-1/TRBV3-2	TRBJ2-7	CASSQDLGRNGLYEQYF
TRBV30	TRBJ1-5	CAWSTTTGGSQPQHF
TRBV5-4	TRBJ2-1	CASSLPSGPTYNEQFF
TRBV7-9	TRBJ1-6	CASSLNRVLDSPLHF
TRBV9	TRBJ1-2	CASSENRGRVYGYTF